This passage covers 30 T cell receptor beta chains from one sample sequenced in a study of CD8 T cells in ankylosing spondylitis. Using its own MiXCR run on the 5' RACE reads, TCRdb lists one record per CDR3 protein. The sample yields a few hundred thousand distinct CDR3 sequences, 18% seen once. The sample taken for sequencing was blood, either unsorted or a sorted T cell fraction (not recorded which). Receptor source: a male donor with ankylosing spondylitis or in good health (not recorded which).

The chain recombines TRBV12-3 or TRBV12-4 with TRBJ2-1; TRBD2 agrees at 7 bases. This CDR3 has 15 amino acids. With V trimmed by 5 bases and J by 2 bases, 6 bases remained unmatched. The CDR3 DNA is TGTGCCAGCAGTCCCGAAGCGGGGACCTACAATGAGCAGTTCTTC. This encodes CASSPEAGTYNEQFF.

This clonotype was found a few times. The J gene is TRBJ2-7, the V gene TRBV11-2; 7 nucleotides agree with TRBD1. Germline loops: CDR1 SGHAT, CDR2 FQNNGV. With 5 bases clipped from V and 5 bases from J, the junction kept 6 bases outside the gene matches. The CDR3 consists of 13 residues. CDR3 protein: CASSPDRVHEQYF. The CDR3 bases are TGTGCCAGCAGCCCCGACAGGGTTCACGAGCAGTACTTC.

The chain carries TRBV11-2 and TRBJ2-1; TRBD1 might be the D (6 bases). V was clipped by 3 bases and J by 1 base, with 10 bases between them. Per the germline V gene, CDR1 is SGHAT and CDR2 is FQNNGV. CDR3 length: 15 amino acids. The CDR3: CASSFTGWSYNEQFF. DNA of the CDR3: TGTGCCAGCAGCTTCACAGGGTGGTCCTACAATGAGCAGTTCTTC.

This chain connects TRBV6-1 to TRBJ2-7, with D possibly TRBD1 on 6 matching bases. Germline V CDR1 and CDR2: MNHNS, SASEGT. Trimming took 10 bases from V and 3 from J, leaving 10 bases between them. This CDR3 has 11 residues. This chain's CDR3 is CAIGTFYEQYF. CDR3 sequence (DNA): TGTGCCATCGGGACATTCTACGAGCAGTACTTC.

The chain couples TRBV27 to TRBJ1-6; maybe TRBD1 (5 bases). The germline CDR1 and CDR2 sequences are MNHEY and SMNVEV (reference sequence). This CDR3 is built from 14 residues. Between the trimmed V and J ends, which lost 2 bases and 6 bases, there was a span of 8 bases. The CDR3 loop is CASSLRQINSPLHF. The CDR3 coding sequence is TGTGCCAGCAGTTTACGACAGATTAATTCACCCCTCCACTTT.

This chain joins TRBV20-1 and TRBJ2-1; possible D gene TRBD2, 6 bases. The CDR3 covers 15 residues. The germline V gene encodes CDR1 DFQATT and CDR2 SNEGSKA (reference sequence). Trimming left V 0 bases short and J 4 bases short, with 13 bases between. The CDR3 protein is CSARDRDFPYNEQFF. CDR3 coding DNA: TGCAGTGCTAGAGATAGGGACTTTCCATACAATGAGCAGTTCTTC.

This chain connects TRBV4-1 to TRBJ2-1; a possible D gene is TRBD2 (5 bases). Germline CDR1 and CDR2: MGHRA and YSYEKL. This CDR3 has 16 amino acids. With 0 bases removed from V and 2 bases from J, the gap between germline ends came to 11 bases. CDR3 region: CASSQDPGNPYNEQFF. The DNA for the CDR3 is TGCGCCAGCAGCCAAGATCCGGGGAACCCCTACAATGAGCAGTTCTTC.

The chain uses TRBV7-2 and TRBJ2-3; possible D gene TRBD2, 6 bases. Germline V gene sequence: CDR1 SGHTA, CDR2 FQGNSA. This CDR3 region has 15 residues. The germline V and J ends were trimmed by 2 bases and 4 bases, with 13 bases remaining between them. The CDR3 reads CASSLIGGFADTQYF. The DNA of the CDR3 is TGTGCCAGCAGCTTAATCGGGGGTTTCGCAGATACGCAGTATTTT.

This clonotype was seen ten or more times. V usage is TRBV4-1 and J usage is TRBJ1-2; D may be TRBD1 (6 bases). This CDR3 spans 17 amino acids. Germline lookup yields CDR1 MGHRA and CDR2 YSYEKL. Deletions cut 3 bases from V and 0 bases from J, with 17 bases between. CDR3 nucleotide sequence: TGCGCCAGCAGCCAGGCGTTCCGGGACATAACTAACTATGGCTACACCTTC. Protein sequence: CASSQAFRDITNYGYTF.

This clonotype was seen a single time. The chain employs TRBV6-1 and TRBJ2-7; perhaps TRBD1 as D (5 bases). Germline V gives CDR1 MNHNS, CDR2 SASEGT. The V end was cut by 3 bases, the J end by 2 bases, with 17 bases between. The CDR3 totals 16 residues. CDR3: CASSDADRVRTYEQYF. The CDR3 nucleotides read TGTGCCAGCAGTGACGCCGACAGAGTTCGGACCTACGAGCAGTACTTC.

The chain employs TRBV6-5 and TRBJ2-1; TRBD2 matches at 9 bases. The CDR3 totals 13 residues. The germline V gene encodes CDR1 MNHEY and CDR2 SVGAGI. The J segment lost 12 bases and the V segment lost 0 bases, leaving 3 bases of the junction unmatched. CDR3 nucleotides: TGTGCCAGCAGTTACTCTAGCGGGAGATGGCAGTTCTTC. Residues: CASSYSSGRWQFF.

V is TRBV20-1 and J is TRBJ2-1; D tentatively reads TRBD1 or TRBD2 (5 bases each). Trimming stripped 6 bases from V and 7 bases from J, with 22 bases between. The germline V gene has CDR1 DFQATT and CDR2 SNEGSKA (reference sequence). This CDR3 region has 15 residues. The CDR3: CSARAGVREFNEQFF. CDR3 DNA: TGCAGTGCCCGTGCGGGTGTCAGGGAATTTAATGAGCAGTTCTTC.

This clonotype was counted between two and nine times. The chain joins TRBV25-1 to TRBJ2-7; 8 bases fit TRBD1. Trimming removed 2 bases from V and 6 bases from J; junction bases left unmatched: 6. Germline assignment: CDR1 MGHDK and CDR2 SYGVNS. The CDR3 has 14 amino acids. CDR3 amino acids: CASSELTGAVEQYF. The CDR3, as DNA: TGTGCCAGCAGTGAACTGACAGGGGCGGTCGAGCAGTACTTC.

The chain is built from TRBV6-2 or TRBV6-3 and TRBJ2-7; D might be TRBD1 (5 bases). Germline V CDR1 and CDR2: MNHEY, SVGEGT. The CDR3 contains 16 residues. The V and J ends lost 0 bases and 5 bases respectively, with 17 bases between them. The CDR3 protein is CASSYSVQGAYNEQYF. The DNA for the CDR3 is TGTGCCAGCAGTTACTCGGTGCAGGGCGCTTACAACGAGCAGTACTTC.

The V and J genes are TRBV29-1 and TRBJ2-2, with 7 bases fitting TRBD1. J lost 5 bases, V lost 7 bases, and 10 bases had no gene match. The germline V gene has CDR1 SQVTM and CDR2 ANQGSEA. The CDR3 length is 14 residues. The CDR3 DNA is TGCAGCGCCCGGACAGGTGTCGGTACCGGGGAGCTGTTTTTT. Protein sequence: CSARTGVGTGELFF.

This clonotype was counted many times. The gene calls are TRBV4-1 and TRBJ2-7; D gene ambiguous. Trimming shortened V by 4 bases and J by 2 bases, and 18 bases separated the two germline ends. Germline assignment: CDR1 MGHRA and CDR2 YSYEKL. CDR3 length equals 16 residues. The CDR3 DNA sequence: TGCGCCAGCAGCCCAATAATACAAAGTTCCCCCTACGAGCAGTACTTC. It specifies CASSPIIQSSPYEQYF.

There are many counts of this clonotype. The V and J genes are TRBV4-3 and TRBJ2-2; TRBD2 agrees at 11 bases. CDR3 length equals 19 residues. Per the germline V gene, CDR1 is LGHNA and CDR2 is YSLEER. V lost 0 bases, J lost 0 bases, and 6 bases stayed unmatched. CDR3 in DNA: TGCGCCAGCAGCCAAGAACTAGCGGGAGTTTTCGCGAACACCGGGGAGCTGTTTTTT. Encoded protein: CASSQELAGVFANTGELFF.

This clonotype was detected only a few times. The rearrangement joins TRBV4-2 to TRBJ2-7; TRBD2 agrees at 16 bases. This CDR3 is 19 amino acids long. Unmatched junction bases numbered 7, after V lost 0 bases and J lost 2 bases. The germline V gene encodes CDR1 LGHNA and CDR2 YNFKEQ. The CDR3, as DNA: TGTGCCAGCAGCCAAGAAGGGGGACTAGCGGGAGGGGGGACCTACGAGCAGTACTTC. Translating gives CASSQEGGLAGGGTYEQYF.

This clonotype was picked up a small number of times. This rearrangement joins TRBV30 to TRBJ2-2; D remains ambiguous. Germline V lookup: CDR1 GTSNPN, CDR2 SVGIG (reference sequence). V lost 5 bases and J lost 5, with 6 bases in between. CDR3 size: 11 residues. The CDR3 nucleotides are TGTGCCTGGCGCGGTACCGGGGAGCTGTTTTTT. It specifies CAWRGTGELFF.

This sequence joins TRBV7-6 and TRBJ1-1; no clear D. Germline V gives CDR1 SGHVS, CDR2 FNYEAQ. The CDR3 consists of 11 residues. Trimming shortened V by 8 bases and J by 6 bases, and 10 bases separated the two germline ends. CDR3 sequence (DNA): TGTGCCAGCCGCGATGGGGCTGAAGCTTTCTTT. It specifies CASRDGAEAFF.

J is TRBJ2-1 and V is TRBV15; possible D gene TRBD2, 6 bases. The length of the CDR3 is 14 residues. CDR1 and CDR2 (germline): LNHNV, YYDKDF (reference sequence). The ends were cut back, 0 bases at V and 9 bases at J, with 12 bases in the middle. As DNA, the CDR3 is TGTGCCACCAGCAGAGATTATCTGGGAGGTGAGCAGTTCTTC. It translates to CATSRDYLGGEQFF.

This clonotype has a handful of counts. The rearrangement uses TRBV29-1 and TRBJ2-7, with D perhaps matching TRBD1 or TRBD2 (5 bases each). From germline, CDR1 is SQVTM and CDR2 ANQGSEA. V was shortened by 0 bases and J by 2 bases, with 11 bases between the two germline ends. The CDR3 is made up of 14 amino acids. CDR3 amino acids: CSVEDRGRPYEQYF. In DNA form, the CDR3 reads TGCAGCGTTGAAGATCGGGGCAGACCCTACGAGCAGTACTTC.

This clonotype was seen more than once but under ten times. The chain joins TRBV15 to TRBJ1-5; TRBD1 is a possible D gene (5 bases). The ends were cut back, 5 bases at V and 3 bases at J, with 8 bases in the middle. Germline V gene lookup returns CDR1 LNHNV and CDR2 YYDKDF (reference sequence). The CDR3 covers 13 residues. The CDR3 loop is CATSGGDNQPQHF. The CDR3 bases are TGTGCCACCAGCGGGGGTGACAATCAGCCCCAGCATTTT.

The rearrangement uses TRBV27 and TRBJ2-1, with 9 bases matching TRBD1. V dropped 7 bases and J dropped 6; count of bases not matched to a gene: 10. The CDR3 spans 15 residues. Germline assignment: CDR1 MNHEY and CDR2 SMNVEV (reference sequence). The CDR3 loop is CASTPLGDRANEQFF. CDR3 nucleotides: TGTGCCAGCACGCCCCTTGGGGACAGGGCCAATGAGCAGTTCTTC.

The rearrangement joins TRBV7-8 to TRBJ2-5, with D unclear. The CDR3 is 14 amino acids. The germline V and J ends were trimmed by 2 bases and 2 bases, with 9 bases remaining between them. CDR1 SGHVS and CDR2 FQNEAQ come from the germline V gene. The CDR3 loop reads CASSLLEGQETQYF. In nucleotides, the CDR3 is TGTGCCAGCAGCTTATTAGAAGGGCAAGAGACCCAGTACTTC.

This clonotype was observed a handful of times. The rearrangement joins TRBV9 to TRBJ2-1; D is perhaps TRBD1 (7 bases). This CDR3 region has 14 residues. With 3 bases removed from V and 4 bases from J, the gap between germline ends came to 11 bases. The germline V gene has CDR1 SGDLS and CDR2 YYNGEE. CDR3 nucleotides: TGTGCCAGCAGCGCGGCGGGACAGTACAATGAGCAGTTCTTC. Translation: CASSAAGQYNEQFF.

V and J are TRBV16 and TRBJ2-7; 8 positions agree with TRBD1. Germline assignment: CDR1 KGHSY and CDR2 FQNENV. The length of the CDR3 is 14 residues. Losses at the gene ends were 5 bases for V and 5 bases for J; bases not matched to a gene: 8. The CDR3 region has the DNA TGTGCCAGCAGCATTGGACAGGGCATACACGAGCAGTACTTC. It specifies CASSIGQGIHEQYF.

This clonotype was detected only a few times. V is TRBV29-1 and J is TRBJ2-3, with TRBD2 identical over 9 bases. Germline CDR1 and CDR2: SQVTM and ANQGSEA. Trimming removed 1 base from V and 0 bases from J; junction bases left unmatched: 2. This CDR3 is 15 amino acids long. The CDR3 region is CSVEGLADSTDTQYF. DNA for the CDR3: TGCAGCGTTGAAGGACTAGCGGACAGCACAGATACGCAGTATTTT.

V and J are TRBV4-3 and TRBJ2-5; no clear D. The CDR3 runs to 14 residues. Germline CDR1 reads LGHNA; CDR2 reads YSLEER. Trimming left V 1 base short and J 3 bases short, with 9 bases between. The chain's CDR3 is CASSQAFAEETQYF. In DNA, the CDR3 is TGCGCCAGCAGCCAAGCATTTGCAGAAGAGACCCAGTACTTC.

This clonotype was observed a handful of times. The chain is built from TRBV28 and TRBJ2-3, with unresolved D. V was cut by 3 bases and J by 2 bases, with 18 bases left in between. CDR3 length equals 17 residues. Germline CDR1 is MDHEN and CDR2 is SYDVKM. The CDR3 DNA reads as TGTGCCAGCAGTTTGCACCCCACAAGTCCCTTCACAGATACGCAGTATTTT. Translating it yields CASSLHPTSPFTDTQYF.